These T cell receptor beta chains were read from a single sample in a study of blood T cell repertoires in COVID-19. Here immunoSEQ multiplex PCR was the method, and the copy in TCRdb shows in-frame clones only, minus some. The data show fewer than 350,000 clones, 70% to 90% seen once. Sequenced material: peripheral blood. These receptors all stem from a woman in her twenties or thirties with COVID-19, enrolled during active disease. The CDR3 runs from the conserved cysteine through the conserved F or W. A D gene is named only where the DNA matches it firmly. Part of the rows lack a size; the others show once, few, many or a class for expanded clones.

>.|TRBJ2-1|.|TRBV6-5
TGTGCCAGCAGTTATGGCCCTAGCTCCTACAATGAGCAGTTCTTC
CASSYGPSSYNEQFF
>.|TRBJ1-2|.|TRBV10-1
TGCGCCAGCAGTGAGCAGGGACTCGACTATGGCTACACCTTC
CASSEQGLDYGYTF
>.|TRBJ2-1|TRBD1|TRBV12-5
TGTGCTAGTGGTTTGGTTCCTCGGGACTGGACAGGGGGGAGCAATGAGCAGTTCTTC
CASGLVPRDWTGGSNEQFF
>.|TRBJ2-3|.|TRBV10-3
TGTGCCATCAGTGAGTCAAGCGGTACTTCCACAGATACGCAGTATTTT
CAISESSGTSTDTQYF
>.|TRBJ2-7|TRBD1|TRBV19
TGTGCCAGTAGTTATGGACAGGGGGTAGTTTACGAGCAGTACTTC
CASSYGQGVVYEQYF
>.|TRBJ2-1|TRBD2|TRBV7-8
TGTGCCAGCAGCCCCGGGGTAGCGGGGGGGTACAATGAGCAGTTCTTC
CASSPGVAGGYNEQFF
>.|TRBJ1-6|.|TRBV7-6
TGTGCCAGCAGTGCTGTGGCAGGCAATTCACCCCTCCACTTT
CASSAVAGNSPLHF
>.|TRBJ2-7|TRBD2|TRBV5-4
TGTGCCAGCAGCTTGGGGGGGAGGGGCTCCTACGAGCAGTACTTC
CASSLGGRGSYEQYF
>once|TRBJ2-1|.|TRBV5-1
TGCGCCAGCAGCCTAGAACAGGGACCCTACAATGAGCAGTTCTTC
CASSLEQGPYNEQFF
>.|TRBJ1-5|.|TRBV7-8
TGTGCCAGCAGCTTACTCGCGGGTCAGCCCCAGCATTTT
CASSLLAGQPQHF
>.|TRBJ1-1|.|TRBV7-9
TGTGCCAGCAGCTTAGGTTCGACAGGTGGAGACACTGAAGCTTTCTTT
CASSLGSTGGDTEAFF
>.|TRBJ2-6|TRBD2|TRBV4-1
TGCGCCAGCAGCCAAGCAAAGCGGGGTACTGGGGCCAACGTCCTGACTTTC
CASSQAKRGTGANVLTF
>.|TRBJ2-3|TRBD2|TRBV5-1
TGCGCCAGCAGCCCGGGACGAGGCCTAGCGGGGGGCCGGACCCTATTCACAGATACGCAGTATTTT
CASSPGRGLAGGRTLFTDTQYF
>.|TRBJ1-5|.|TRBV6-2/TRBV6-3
TGTGCCAGCAGTTACGAGGGGAGGAGCAATCAGCCCCAGCATTTT
CASSYEGRSNQPQHF
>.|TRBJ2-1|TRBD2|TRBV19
TGTGCCAGTAGCTCCCTAGCGGGGGGGTACAATGAGCAGTTCTTC
CASSSLAGGYNEQFF
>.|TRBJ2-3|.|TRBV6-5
TGTGCCACACAGGACACAGATACGCAGTATTTT
CATQDTDTQYF
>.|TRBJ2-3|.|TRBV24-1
TGTGCCACCGACGCAAGCAGGGAGGGCACAGATACGCAGTATTTT
CATDASREGTDTQYF
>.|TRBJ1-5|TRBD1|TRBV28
TGTGCCAGCAGCAGGACAGGGCGCAATCAGCCCCAGCATTTT
CASSRTGRNQPQHF
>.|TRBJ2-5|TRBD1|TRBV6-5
TGTGCCAGCAGTAGCTGGGACAGGCCCCAAGAGACCCAGTACTTC
CASSSWDRPQETQYF
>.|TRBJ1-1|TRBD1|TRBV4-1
TGCGCCAGCAGCCAAGAACCGGACAGGGGGCTGAACACTGAAGCTTTCTTT
CASSQEPDRGLNTEAFF
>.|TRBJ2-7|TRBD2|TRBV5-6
TGTGCCAGCAGCTTCCGACTAGCGGGGGGAACCTACGAGCAGTACTTC
CASSFRLAGGTYEQYF
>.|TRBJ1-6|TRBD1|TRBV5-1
TGCGCCAGCAGCAGAGGACAGGGGGCAATCTCCTATAATTCACCCCTCCACTTT
CASSRGQGAISYNSPLHF
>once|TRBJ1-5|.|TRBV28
TGTGCCAGCAGTTTGGGAGTTTACAATCAGCCCCAGCATTTT
CASSLGVYNQPQHF
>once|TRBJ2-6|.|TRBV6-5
TGTGCCAGCCTATCACAGGGTCTGGGGGCCAACGTCCTGACTTTC
CASLSQGLGANVLTF
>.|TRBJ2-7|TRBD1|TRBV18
TGTGCCAGCTCATCAAGACAGGGGAGGAGTTCCTACGAGCAGTACTTC
CASSSRQGRSSYEQYF
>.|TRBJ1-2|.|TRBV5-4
TGTGCCAGCAGGACTGCAGGGGCACCTTATGGCTACACCTTC
CASRTAGAPYGYTF
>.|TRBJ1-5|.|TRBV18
TGTGCCAGCTCACAAGGCAGGGATCAGCCCCAGCATTTT
CASSQGRDQPQHF
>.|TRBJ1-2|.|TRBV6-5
TGTGCCAGCAGCCTGGGGGGGAATGGCTACACCTTC
CASSLGGNGYTF
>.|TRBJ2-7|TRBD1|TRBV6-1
TGTGCCAGCAGTGAAGTTACAGGGGCGAGAGGCGAGCAGTACTTC
CASSEVTGARGEQYF
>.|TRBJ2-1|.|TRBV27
TGTGCCAGCAGCCCAGGACTGTTTATGGATGAGCAGTTCTTC
CASSPGLFMDEQFF
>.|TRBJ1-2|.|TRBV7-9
TGTGCCAGCAGAGAGGGGAGGGAGGTTGCTGGCTACACCTTC
CASREGREVAGYTF
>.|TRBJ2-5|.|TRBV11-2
TGTGCCAGCACCCCTCAGCGTAACGTCGAGACCCAGTACTTC
CASTPQRNVETQYF
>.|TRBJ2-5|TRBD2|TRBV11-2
TGTGCCAGCAGCCACCCGGGGGGGGGTCAAGAGACCCAGTACTTC
CASSHPGGGQETQYF
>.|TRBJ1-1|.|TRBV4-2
TGTGCCAGCAGCCAAGAACGCGGCACTGAAGCTTTCTTT
CASSQERGTEAFF
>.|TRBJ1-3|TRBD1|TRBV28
TGTGCCAGCAGGGCCCCCGGACAGGTTTACCTTGGAAACACCATATATTTT
CASRAPGQVYLGNTIYF
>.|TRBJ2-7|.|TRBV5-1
TGCGCCAGCAGCTTGGACAGTTACTACGAGCAGTACTTC
CASSLDSYYEQYF
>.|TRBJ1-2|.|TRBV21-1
TGTGCCAGCGGATGGACGGGAGACCGCTATGGCTACACCTTC
CASGWTGDRYGYTF
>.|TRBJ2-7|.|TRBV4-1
TGCGCCAGCAGCCAAGGGCTAGCCGCCGACGAGCAGTACTTC
CASSQGLAADEQYF
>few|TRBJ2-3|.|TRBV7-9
TGTGCCAGCAGCTTATACACAGATACGCAGTATTTT
CASSLYTDTQYF
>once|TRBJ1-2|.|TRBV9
TGTGCCAGCAGCGTAGCTGTGGAGGGTAGCTATGGCTACACCTTC
CASSVAVEGSYGYTF
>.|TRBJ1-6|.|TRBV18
TGTGCCAGCTCCCAAACCTCAGGGGAACGAGGTTCACCCCTCCACTTT
CASSQTSGERGSPLHF
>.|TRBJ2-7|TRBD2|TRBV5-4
TGTGCCAGCAGCCCGGAGGGCGGGGGGGCTATAACCTACGAGCAGTACTTC
CASSPEGGGAITYEQYF
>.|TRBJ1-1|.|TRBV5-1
TGCGCCAGCAGCTTGGCGGGGAAGACTGAAGCTTTCTTT
CASSLAGKTEAFF
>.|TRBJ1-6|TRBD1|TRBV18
TGTGCCAGCTCACCACCGGGACAGGGGAGTTCACCCCTCCACTTT
CASSPPGQGSSPLHF
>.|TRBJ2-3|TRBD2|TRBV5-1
TGCGCCAGCAGCTTGGCGGCGGGGGGGAGTGATACGCAGTATTTT
CASSLAAGGSDTQYF
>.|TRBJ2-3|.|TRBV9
TGTGCCAGCAGCGTTCTAGACAGGCCCACGCAGTATTTT
CASSVLDRPTQYF
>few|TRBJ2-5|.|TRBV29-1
TGCAGCGGCGGGGACCGTGTCCAAGAGACCCAGTACTTC
CSGGDRVQETQYF
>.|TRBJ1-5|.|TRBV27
TGTGCCAGCAGCCCCGGGGGACGCCGTCTGGATAGCAATCAGCCCCAGCATTTT
CASSPGGRRLDSNQPQHF
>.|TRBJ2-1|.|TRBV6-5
TGTGCCACAGGGCGGAGCGTTGGAAATGAGCAGTTCTTC
CATGRSVGNEQFF
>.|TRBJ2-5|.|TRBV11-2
TGTGCCAGCAGTCCCCGATGGGGGGGGGCCGAGGAGACCCAGTACTTC
CASSPRWGGAEETQYF
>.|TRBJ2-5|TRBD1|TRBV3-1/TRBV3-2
TGTGCCAGCAGCCAAGAGGACAGGGTTGTGACCCAGTACTTC
CASSQEDRVVTQYF
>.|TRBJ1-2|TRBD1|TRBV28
TGTGCCAGCAGCTTTCCGGGACAGGGGGCGTTTGGCTACACCTTC
CASSFPGQGAFGYTF
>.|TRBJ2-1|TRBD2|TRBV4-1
TGCGCCAGCAGCCCGCCGGCGGGGGAGTATGAGCAGTTCTTC
CASSPPAGEYEQFF
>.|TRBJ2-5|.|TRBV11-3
TGTGCCAGCAGCTTGGGGCCCCAAGAGACCCAGTACTTC
CASSLGPQETQYF
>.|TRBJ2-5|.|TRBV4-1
TGCGCCAGCAGCCAAGATGTAGAAGAGACCCAGTACTTC
CASSQDVEETQYF
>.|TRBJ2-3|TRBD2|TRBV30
TGTGCCTGGAGTTTGTCGGGGGGGCCGGATACGCAGTATTTT
CAWSLSGGPDTQYF
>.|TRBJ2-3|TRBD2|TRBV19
TGTGCCATCTCGGGACTAGCGGGCACAGATACGCAGTATTTT
CAISGLAGTDTQYF
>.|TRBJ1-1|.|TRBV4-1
TGCGCCAGCAGCCAAACAGTCATGAACACTGAAGCTTTCTTT
CASSQTVMNTEAFF